This record looks at one T cell receptor beta chain sequence and its context. Its cognate antigen is unknown. As for time point: week 23, last vaccination. Each dose delivered 300 ug of mutant IDH1 20-mer peptide subcutaneously with imiquimod. The method was immunoSEQ multiplex PCR; TCRdb's version includes in-frame clones alone and lacks a portion of them. The table records just over 65,000 clones, approximately 84% of them present only once. This specimen comes from a study of a mutant IDH1 vaccine in newly diagnosed glioma. CDR1 and CDR2 from the germline V gene are MNHEY and SMNVEV (reference sequence). V gave up 4 bases and J gave up 6 bases, with 13 bases separating them. The length of the CDR3 is 14 residues.

This chain uses TRBV27 with TRBJ1-5; D is perhaps TRBD1 (5 bases). The sequence derives from a young man with glioma. Sequences were derived from PBMCs, sampled from a glioma patient whose treatment included an IDH1 peptide vaccine. The CDR3 region is CASSSQMGGQPQHF. CDR3 sequence (DNA): TGTGCCAGCAGTTCGCAAATGGGGGGTCAGCCCCAGCATTTT.